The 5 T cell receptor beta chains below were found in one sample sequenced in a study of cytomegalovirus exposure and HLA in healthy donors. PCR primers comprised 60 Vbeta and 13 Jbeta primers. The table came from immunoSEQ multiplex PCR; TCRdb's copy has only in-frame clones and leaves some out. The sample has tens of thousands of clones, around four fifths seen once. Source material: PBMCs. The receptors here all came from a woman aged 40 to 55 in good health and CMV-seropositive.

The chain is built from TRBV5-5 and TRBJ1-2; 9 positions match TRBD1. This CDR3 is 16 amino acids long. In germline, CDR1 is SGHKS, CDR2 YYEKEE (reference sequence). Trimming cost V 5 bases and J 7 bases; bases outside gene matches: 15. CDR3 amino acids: CASSSPPGQGIRGYTF. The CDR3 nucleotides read TGTGCCAGCAGTTCTCCTCCGGGACAGGGAATTCGTGGCTACACCTTC.

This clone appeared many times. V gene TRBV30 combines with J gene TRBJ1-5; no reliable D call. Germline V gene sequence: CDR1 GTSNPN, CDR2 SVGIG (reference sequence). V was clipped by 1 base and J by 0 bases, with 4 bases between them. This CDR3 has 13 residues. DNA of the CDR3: TGTGCCTGGAGTGCCGGTAGCAATCAGCCCCAGCATTTT. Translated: CAWSAGSNQPQHF.

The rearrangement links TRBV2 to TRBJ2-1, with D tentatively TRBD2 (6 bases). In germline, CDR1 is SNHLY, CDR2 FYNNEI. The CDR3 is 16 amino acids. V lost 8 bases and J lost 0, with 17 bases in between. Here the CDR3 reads CASGRRDLISYNEQFF. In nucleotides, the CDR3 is TGTGCCAGCGGAAGGAGGGACCTCATCTCCTACAATGAGCAGTTCTTC.

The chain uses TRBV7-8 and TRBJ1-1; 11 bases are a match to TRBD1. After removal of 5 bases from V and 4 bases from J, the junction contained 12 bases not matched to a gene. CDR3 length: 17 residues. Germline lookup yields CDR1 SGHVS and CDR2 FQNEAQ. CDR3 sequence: CASSTIFSGTGGTEAFF. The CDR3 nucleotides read TGTGCCAGCAGCACCATTTTTTCCGGGACAGGGGGCACTGAAGCTTTCTTT.

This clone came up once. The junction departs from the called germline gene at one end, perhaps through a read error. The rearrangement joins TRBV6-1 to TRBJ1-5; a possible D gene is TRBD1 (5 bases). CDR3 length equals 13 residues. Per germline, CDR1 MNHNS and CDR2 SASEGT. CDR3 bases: TGTGCCAGCAGTGCCAGTGGGGCAGGCCTTTCGTATTTT. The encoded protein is CASSASGAGLSYF.